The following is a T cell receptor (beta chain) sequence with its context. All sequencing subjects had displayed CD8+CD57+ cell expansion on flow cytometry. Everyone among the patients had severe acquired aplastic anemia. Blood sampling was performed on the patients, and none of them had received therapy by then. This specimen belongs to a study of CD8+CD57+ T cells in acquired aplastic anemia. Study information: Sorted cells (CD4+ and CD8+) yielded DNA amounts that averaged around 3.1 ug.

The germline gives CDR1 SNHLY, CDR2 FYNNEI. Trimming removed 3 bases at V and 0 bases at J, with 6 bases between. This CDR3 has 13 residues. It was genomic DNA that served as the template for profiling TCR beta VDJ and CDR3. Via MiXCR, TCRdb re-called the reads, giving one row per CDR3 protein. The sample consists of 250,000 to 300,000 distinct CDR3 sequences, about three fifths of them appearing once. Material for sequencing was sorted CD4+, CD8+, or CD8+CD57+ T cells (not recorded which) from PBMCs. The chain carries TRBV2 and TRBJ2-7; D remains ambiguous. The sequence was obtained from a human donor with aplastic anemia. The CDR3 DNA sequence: TGTGCCAGCAGTGATCCTAGCTCCTACGAGCAGTACTTC. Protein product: CASSDPSSYEQYF. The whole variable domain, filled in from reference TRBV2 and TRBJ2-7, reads EPEVTQTPSHQVTQMGQEVILRCVPISNHLYFYWYRQILGQKVEFLVSFYNNEISEKSEIFDDQFSVERPDGSNFTLKIRSTKLEDSAMYFCASSDPSSYEQYFGPGTRLTVT.